This T cell receptor (beta chain) was sequenced for a study of T-cell memory formation after mild COVID-19. CDR1 and CDR2 (germline): DFQATT, SNEGSKA (reference sequence). The CDR3 runs to 13 residues. Trimming shortened V by 6 bases and J by 8 bases, and 16 bases separated the two germline ends. MiXCR, applied by TCRdb to the 5' RACE reads, yields one record per CDR3 protein. Of under 550,000 distinct CDR3 sequences in the sample, roughly 18% were seen once. The sample comprised PBMCs or a T cell subset sorted from them (not recorded which). The chain has TRBV20-1 and TRBJ1-4, with D maybe TRBD1 (5 bases). This sequence was found in a young man who had mild COVID-19 (a few samples of this study predate the infection). Cell type and time point are not known. For the CDR3, the DNA is TGCAGTGCCAGGGACGCCCTAGCAGAAAAACTGTTTTTT. As protein: CSARDALAEKLFF.